Sequencing of this T cell receptor beta chain was carried out in a study of Ad26.COV2.S vaccination and SARS-CoV-2 variants. With regard to this clone: Its target is unknown.

Produced via immunoSEQ multiplex PCR; TCRdb's table is partial and in-frame only. The sample lists 85,000 to 95,000 clones, approximately 77% occurring once. CDR1 is MNHNS, CDR2 SASEGT, per germline. Trimming took 3 bases from V and 3 from J; bases not matched to a gene: 1. The CDR3 spans 13 residues. Study-wide findings and caveats: Vaccinees showed greater spike-specific TCR breadth than placebo recipients.

This chain connects TRBV6-1 to TRBJ2-7; 8 positions match TRBD1. The receptor's source is a human donor who had recovered from COVID-19. The sample consisted of peripheral blood, taken after recovery from COVID-19. DNA for the CDR3: TGTGCCAGCAGTGAGGGACAGGACTACGAGCAGTACTTC. Translation gives CASSEGQDYEQYF.